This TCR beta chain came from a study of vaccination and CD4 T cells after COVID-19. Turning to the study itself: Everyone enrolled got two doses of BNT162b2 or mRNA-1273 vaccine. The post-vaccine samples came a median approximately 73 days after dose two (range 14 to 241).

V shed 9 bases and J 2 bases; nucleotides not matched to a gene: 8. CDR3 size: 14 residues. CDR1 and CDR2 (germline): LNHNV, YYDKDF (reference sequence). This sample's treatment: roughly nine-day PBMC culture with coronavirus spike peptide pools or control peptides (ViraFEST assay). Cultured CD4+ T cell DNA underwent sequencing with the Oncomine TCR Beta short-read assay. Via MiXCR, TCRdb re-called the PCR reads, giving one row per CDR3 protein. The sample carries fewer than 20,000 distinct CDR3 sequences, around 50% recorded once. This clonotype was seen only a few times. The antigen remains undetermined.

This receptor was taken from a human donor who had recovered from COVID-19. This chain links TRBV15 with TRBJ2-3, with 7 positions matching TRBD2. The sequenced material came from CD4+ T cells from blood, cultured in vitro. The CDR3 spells CATRRDYFTDTQYF. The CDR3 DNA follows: TGTGCCACAAGAAGGGACTATTTCACAGATACGCAGTATTTT.